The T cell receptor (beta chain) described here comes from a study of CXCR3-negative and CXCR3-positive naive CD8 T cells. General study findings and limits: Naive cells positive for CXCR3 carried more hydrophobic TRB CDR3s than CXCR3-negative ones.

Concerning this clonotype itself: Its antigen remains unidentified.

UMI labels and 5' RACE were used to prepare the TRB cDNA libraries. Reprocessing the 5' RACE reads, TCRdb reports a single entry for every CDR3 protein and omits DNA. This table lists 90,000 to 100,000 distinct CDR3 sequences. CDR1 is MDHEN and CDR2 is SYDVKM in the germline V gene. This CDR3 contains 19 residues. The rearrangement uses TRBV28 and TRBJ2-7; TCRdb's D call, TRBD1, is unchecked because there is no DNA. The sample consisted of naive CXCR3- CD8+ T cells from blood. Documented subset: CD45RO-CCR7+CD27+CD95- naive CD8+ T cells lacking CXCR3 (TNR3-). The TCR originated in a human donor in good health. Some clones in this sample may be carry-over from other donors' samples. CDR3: CASSLPQTGQGAYSYEQYF.